The present T cell receptor beta chain was sequenced within a study of identifying expanded T cells in peripheral blood. The CDR3 length is 18 residues. Germline-derived CDR1 and CDR2 are LNHDA and SQIVND (reference sequence). After removal of 4 bases from V and 0 bases from J, the junction contained 12 bases not matched to a gene. Profiled with immunoSEQ multiplex PCR; TCRdb holds only in-frame clones, not every one. The table includes approximately 100,000 clones, 87% detected once. The chain employs TRBV19 and TRBJ1-5; 7 nucleotides agree with TRBD1. The sample was blood. The sequence derives from a person between 18 and 75 years old in good health. The CDR3 is CASSTTDRLVYSNQPQHF. CDR3 bases: TGTGCCAGTAGTACAACGGACAGGTTAGTTTATAGCAATCAGCCCCAGCATTTT.